This TCR beta chain was observed in a study of blood T cells in healthy people across ages. The CDR3 consists of 16 residues. V shed 3 bases and J 5 bases; nucleotides not matched to a gene: 10. Per the germline V gene, CDR1 is SGHTA and CDR2 is FQGNSA. A second roughly 6 to 11 cycle PCR used barcoded and J-beta primers. TCRdb re-analysed the 5' RACE reads in MiXCR, keeping a single row per CDR3 protein. Among around 820,000 distinct CDR3 sequences listed, more than 20% were seen once. Another study also made use of these data, one on T cells of mothers and their children. That source reports: Six or seven children, together with their three healthy Caucasian mothers, made up the donors.

This clonotype was obtained from a boy between 10 and 17 years old in good health. V and J are TRBV7-2 and TRBJ2-3; 8 nucleotides agree with TRBD2. The sample consisted of blood. The CDR3 protein is CASSLGGGPLRDTQYF. In DNA, the CDR3 is TGTGCCAGCAGCTTGGGCGGGGGGCCCCTCAGAGATACGCAGTATTTT. Together with reference TRBV7-2 and TRBJ2-3, the CDR3 gives the full variable domain: GAGVSQSPSNKVTEKGKDVELRCDPISGHTALYWYRQSLGQGLEFLIYFQGNSAPDKSGLPSDRFSAERTGGSVSTLTIQRTQQEDSAVYLCASSLGGGPLRDTQYFGPGTRLTVL.